Sequencing of this T cell receptor (beta chain) was carried out in a study of shared clonotypes between healthy human individuals (dated by TCRdb to 2019 to 2021). Context from the whole study: The cohort included a few men and a couple of women between 18 and 49 years of age. To increase sequencing depth and limit assay-specific biases, TCR repertoire library preparation and sequencing were carried out by different laboratories using diverse techniques. Blood TCR repertoires of about five healthy adults were deeply sequenced to estimate repertoire size and the extent of clonotype sharing between individuals. Leukapheresis yielded between about 0.85 and 10 billion PBMCs per donor.

Using the deep immunoSEQ assay, TCR CDR3 regions were amplified from genomic DNA by multiplex PCR. Extracted genomic DNA from each cell subset was distributed evenly across all wells of several immunoSEQ 96-well plates, and each plate was treated as a replicate. Each replicate PCR for unsorted PBMC received around 330 ng genomic DNA, equal to about 30,000 T cell genomes. Ten immunoSEQ deep assay plates were used to sequence the unsorted PBMC genomic DNA. Purified libraries were measured with a Qubit 3.0 fluorometer, size-checked on a Bioanalyzer 2100, and measured again with the KAPA Library Quantification kit. Every immunoSEQ 96-well plate was sequenced on a separate single-read 150-cycle Illumina NextSeq 550 flow cell. The source study handled its data this way. Because the immunoSEQ output held only junctional sequences and lacked quality scores, the filtering could not match the filtering applied to full-length reads. To assign V/J genes and CDR3, sequences were annotated using PyIR, a Python wrapper for IgBLAST v1.9, with IMGT germline references. Any read was removed if the V/J assignment was weak (E-value above 1e-6), the CDR3 was missing, or the read contained stop codons, out-of-frame junctions, or ambiguous translated residues. V3J clonotypes were defined by identical inferred V gene, J gene, and CDR3 amino acid sequence. The percentage overlap between two repertoires was calculated by dividing the number of shared unique clonotypes by the size of the smaller repertoire. RTK rarefaction, the Chao1 estimator, and Recon v2.1 estimates of unobserved clonotypes were used to assess repertoire richness. TCRdb holds this immuneACCESS table with in-frame rearrangements only. Some clones are missing; in checked studies, unresolved V genes explain under half, and the rest has no known cause. V and J calls and clone size are copied from that table; D and trimming were computed from the DNA. The sample table lists fewer than 600,000 clones, 70% to 80% of them with a count of one. The biggest ten clones account for less than 15% of the sample.

The full study reports these points: Pairwise subsampling led to the expectation that sequencing depth would affect the degree of clonotype sharing among donors. Because the study included only a small number of donors, the genetic and exposure-history diversity represented was limited. Sampling was limited to blood, and TCR repertoires in tissue likely differ from TCR repertoires in blood.

Healthy HIV-negative adults with no recently reported acute infections or vaccinations were included as donors. Every donor was a Caucasian adult residing in Nashville, Tennessee, USA. For unsorted samples, approximately 81 million PBMCs were counted, and genomic DNA was extracted using the QIAamp DNA Blood Mini kit. After blood collection by leukapheresis, PBMCs were isolated using Ficoll-Histopaque density gradient centrifugation and then cryopreserved in the vapor phase of liquid nitrogen. Concerning this clone itself: This receptor's antigen is unknown. No base-level quality is on record; no much larger clone is a single base apart.

The TCR sequence derives from a woman in her 40s in good health. Some clones in this sample may be carry-over from other donors' samples. Sequencing input: PBMCs.

The CDR3 reads CASSPPGQGNEKLFF. The nucleotide sequence is TGTGCCAGCAGTCCCCCGGGACAGGGTAATGAAAAACTGTTTTTT. The chain couples TRBV6-6 to TRBJ1-4; 9 junctional bases match TRBD1. Ends trimmed: V by 5 bases, J by 4 bases; bases unmatched to a gene: 5. The CDR1 and CDR2 encoded by the germline V gene (reference sequence) are MNHNY and SVGAGI. There are 15 amino acids in the CDR3, from cysteine to phenylalanine inclusive. Of all the DNA, just the CDR3 is kept, 45 bases in frame from base 1.